This T cell receptor beta chain was retrieved from a study of cytomegalovirus exposure and HLA in healthy donors. Study-level results: A prior analysis recorded that most TCR beta V segments were productive about 87% or about 30% of the time.

V was pared by 4 bases and J by 10 bases, with 13 bases between. The germline gives CDR1 MNHEY, CDR2 SVGAGI. The CDR3 is 12 residues long. Remarks on this clone: The antigen remains undetermined.

PCR used 60 Vbeta primers and 13 Jbeta primers. Clones were read by immunoSEQ multiplex PCR, and TCRdb kept only the in-frame ones, dropping some. The table includes some 150,000 clones, around 79% detected once. The sequence was obtained from a man aged 40-55 years in good health and CMV-seronegative. Sample: PBMCs. The chain carries TRBV6-5 and TRBJ1-1, with D maybe TRBD1 (5 bases). The chain's CDR3 is CASSFQGGRAFF. The CDR3 DNA sequence: TGTGCCAGCAGTTTCCAGGGAGGGAGAGCTTTCTTT.